Listed below are T cell receptor beta chains from one sample, sequenced in a study of TIL therapy for anti-PD-1-resistant metastatic lung cancer. Here immunoSEQ multiplex PCR was the method, and the copy in TCRdb shows in-frame clones only, minus some. The sample has about 50,000 clones, 60% to 85% seen once. Sequences were derived from tumor tissue, sampled at baseline. All receptors derive from a person aged 25 to 80 with non-small cell lung cancer. CDR3s include the opening cysteine and the closing phenylalanine or tryptophan.

TRBV9	TRBJ2-7	CASSLGSQDEQYF
TRBV19	TRBJ1-1	CASSPRQGNTEAFF
TRBV4-3	TRBJ1-4	CASSQDAISNEKLFF
TRBV27	TRBJ2-7	CASRLAGENEQYF
TRBV6-1	TRBJ2-4	CASRKTGAGNIQYF
TRBV5-1	TRBJ2-7	CASSKTSGVNEQYF
TRBV6-4	TRBJ2-3	CASSDGSVGTDTQYF
TRBV6-5	TRBJ2-1	CASVGMGREQFF
TRBV11-1	TRBJ1-1	CASSLPTGGTEAFF
TRBV19	TRBJ2-7	CASTPQGSGGAYEQYF
TRBV5-4	TRBJ2-5	CASSLPLGGGGTQYF
TRBV6-5	TRBJ2-7	CASSRRTGGYEQYF
TRBV25-1	TRBJ2-3	CASSDPRLGPETDTQYF
TRBV11-3	TRBJ2-1	CASSPTGFEQFF
TRBV9	TRBJ2-7	CASSEGQGLYEQYF
TRBV14	TRBJ2-3	CASSHRAGKVKTDTQYF